This TCR beta chain was profiled in a study of cytomegalovirus exposure and HLA in healthy donors. A multiplex PCR was run with 60 Vbeta primers and 13 Jbeta primers. Data came from immunoSEQ multiplex PCR; TCRdb stores just in-frame clones and leaves some out. Among 150,000 to 200,000 clones, 80% were seen once, and the ten largest hold around 7%. Germline V gene lookup returns CDR1 MNHEY and CDR2 SMNVEV (reference sequence). This CDR3 has 16 residues. V lost 4 bases, J lost 6 bases, and 9 bases stayed unmatched. The V and J genes are TRBV27 and TRBJ2-3; 11 nucleotides agree with TRBD2. Sequencing was performed on PBMCs. This TCR was recovered from a man aged 25 to 40 in good health and CMV-seropositive. CDR3 in amino acids: CASSSTSGGPVDTQYF. DNA for the CDR3: TGTGCCAGCAGTTCTACTAGCGGGGGCCCCGTGGATACGCAGTATTTT.